Shown below are 30 T cell receptor beta chains from a single sample sequenced in a study of T cells in women clearing cervical HPV infection. Sequencing was performed with immunoSEQ multiplex PCR; in TCRdb, only in-frame clones are kept and a portion is missing. The specimen's table records about 30,000 clones. Material for sequencing was blood buffy coat. The origin of the receptors is a woman aged 18 to 75 with a cervical HPV16 infection that either progressed to CIN3+ or cleared (not recorded which).

A remark on this clone: The CDR3 end lies 3 residues beyond the end of the read and is filled in from the germline J gene. The rearrangement uses TRBV6-2 or TRBV6-3 and TRBJ1-2; D possibly corresponds to TRBD1 (5 bases). Germline assignment: CDR1 MNHEY and CDR2 SVGEGT. The V end was cut by 5 bases, the J end by 3 bases, with 10 bases between. This CDR3 spans 13 amino acids. CDR3 loop: CASSTQGDYGYTF. The CDR3 bases that were read are TGTGCCAGCAGTACGCAGGGAGACTATGGC.

As regards this clone: With the read ending 3 residues before the CDR3 end, the germline J gene is used to fill in that end. This chain joins TRBV18 and TRBJ1-1, with 9 bases fitting TRBD1. Trimming removed 4 bases from V and 1 base from J; junction bases left unmatched: 1. The CDR3 has 14 amino acids. Germline CDR1 and CDR2: KGHSH and LQKENI. CDR3 sequence: CASSRGQGNTEAFF. The CDR3 bases that were read are TGTGCCAGCTCACGGGGACAGGGGAACACTGAA.

For this clone: The CDR3 end is not reached by the read, which stops 3 residues before it; the germline J gene fills it in. The chain employs TRBV5-6 and TRBJ1-6; TRBD1 aligns across 7 bases. CDR1 is SGHDT and CDR2 is YYEEEE in the germline V gene. V was pared by 4 bases and J by 7 bases, with 8 bases of the junction left unmatched. This CDR3 comprises 15 residues. CDR3 bases read: TGTGCCAGCAGCAGCAGGGACAGTCAAAATTCACCC. This codes for CASSSRDSQNSP. The whole CDR3 is CASSSRDSQNSPLHF.

With regard to this clone: The sequenced fragment ends 3 residues before the CDR3 boundary, so the rest is inferred from the germline J gene. V usage is TRBV15 and J usage is TRBJ2-5, with D hard to call. This CDR3 has 13 amino acids. Germline-derived CDR1 and CDR2 are LNHNV and YYDKDF (reference sequence). V lost 3 bases and J 2 bases, leaving 7 bases between the germline ends. CDR3 bases read: TGTGCCACCAGCAGGGAGCGTCAAGAGACC. This codes for CATSRERQET. The whole CDR3 region reads CATSRERQETQYF.

As to this clone: The observed sequence ends 3 residues before the CDR3 terminus, with the missing tail filled in from the germline J gene. The chain has TRBV5-4 and TRBJ2-3; D not certain. Germline CDR1 SGHNT, CDR2 YYREEE (reference sequence). V dropped 6 bases and J dropped 0 bases, with 11 bases sitting between them. The CDR3 extends over 14 amino acids. CDR3 residues: CASTQAPSTDTQYF. The covered CDR3 bases are TGTGCCAGCACCCAAGCACCAAGCACAGATACG.

On this clone: The CDR3 is cut off 3 residues early in the read; its end comes from the germline J gene. The chain carries TRBV5-1 and TRBJ2-3, with TRBD2 as a possible D gene (5 bases). V was cut by 5 bases and J by 0 bases, with 13 bases left in between. Germline values: CDR1 SGHRS, CDR2 YFSETQ. The CDR3 loop spans 15 amino acids. CDR3 protein: CASRGSGSSTDTQYF. The DNA read from the CDR3 is TGCGCCAGCAGAGGAAGCGGCTCTAGCACAGATACG.

Concerning this clone itself: The read terminates 3 residues ahead of where the CDR3 ends, so the germline J gene completes it. The chain couples TRBV6-2 or TRBV6-3 to TRBJ2-2; the D gene is possibly TRBD1 (6 bases). The CDR3 contains 13 residues. Germline V gene data show CDR1 as MNHEY and CDR2 as SVGEGT. The chain's CDR3 is CASSRMHGTELFF. The covered CDR3 bases are TGTGCCAGCAGCCGCATGCACGGGACAGAG.

As for this clone: The CDR3 is cut off 3 residues early in the read; its end comes from the germline J gene. The chain links TRBV12-3 or TRBV12-4 to TRBJ2-7; 9 nucleotides align to TRBD1. V lost 4 bases and J lost 2; bases outside the gene matches: 3. This CDR3 is 14 amino acids long. Incomplete CDR3 DNA: TGTGCCAGCAGTTGGACAGGGGAAACCTACGAG. As protein: CASSWTGETYE. The complete CDR3 protein is CASSWTGETYEQYF.

Note on this clone: The read ends 3 residues before the CDR3 terminus; that terminus is restored from the germline J gene. The V gene is TRBV11-2, the J gene TRBJ2-3; 8 nucleotides match TRBD2. CDR1 is SGHAT, CDR2 FQNNGV, per germline. This CDR3 spans 15 amino acids. CDR3 sequence reads: CASSSFREGEETQYF. The CDR3 bases that were read are TGTGCCAGCAGTTCCTTCCGGGAGGGGGAAGAGACG.

For this clone: The read stops 3 residues short of the end of the CDR3; the missing end is completed from the germline J gene. The chain uses TRBV15 and TRBJ2-1, with D perhaps matching TRBD2 (6 bases). V lost 5 bases, J lost 6 bases, and 14 bases lay in between. The germline V gene encodes CDR1 LNHNV and CDR2 YYDKDF (reference sequence). The CDR3 length is 14 residues. The CDR3 here is CATSPRLESNEQFF. The CDR3 DNA, read in part, is TGTGCCACCAGCCCCCGACTAGAAAGCAATGAG. The full variable domain, completed using reference TRBV15 and TRBJ2-1, is DAMVIQNPRYQVTQFGKPVTLSCSQTLNHNVMYWYQQKSSQAPKLLFHYYDKDFNNEADTPDNFQSRRPNTSFCFLDIRSPGLGDTAMYLCATSPRLESNEQFFGPGTRLTVL.

Regarding this clone: The read gets to within 3 residues of the CDR3 end, and the germline J gene fills in the rest. The J gene is TRBJ2-5, the V gene TRBV19; 12 bases are shared with TRBD1. There are 14 residues in the CDR3. CDR1 LNHDA and CDR2 SQIVND come from the germline V gene (reference sequence). V lost 5 bases to trimming and J lost 6 bases; unmatched junction nucleotides: 4. The DNA read from the CDR3 is TGTGCCAGTAGTCCTGGGACAGGGGGCCAGACC. It is translated as CASSPGTGGQT. In full, the CDR3 reads CASSPGTGGQTQYF.

Remarks on this clone: The DNA ends 3 residues before the CDR3 does, and the rest of the CDR3 is filled in from the germline J gene. The chain combines TRBV20-1 with TRBJ2-1; tentative D call: TRBD2 (6 bases). V lost 4 bases, J lost 5 bases, and 15 bases lay in between. Germline CDR1 DFQATT, CDR2 SNEGSKA (reference sequence). The CDR3 extends over 14 amino acids. CDR3 DNA (partial): TGCAGTGCTACTAGGGACTCTGACGACAATGAG. It translates to CSATRDSDDNE. In full, the CDR3 reads CSATRDSDDNEQFF.

A note on this clone: The DNA ends 3 residues before the CDR3 does, and the rest of the CDR3 is filled in from the germline J gene. The chain couples TRBV20-1 to TRBJ1-2, with D possibly matching TRBD1 (5 bases). Germline values: CDR1 DFQATT, CDR2 SNEGSKA (reference sequence). This CDR3 comprises 14 residues. CDR3 sequence: CSARAGGPSYDYTF. The CDR3 DNA, read in part, is TGCAGTGCTAGAGCGGGGGGTCCCTCCTACGAC.

With regard to this clone: The read stops 3 residues short of the end of the CDR3; the missing end is completed from the germline J gene. The chain links TRBV11-2 to TRBJ1-1; D uncertain. The CDR3 length is 15 residues. Trimming removed 1 base at V and 4 bases at J, with 13 bases between. The germline CDR1 and CDR2 sequences are SGHAT and FQNNGV. CDR3 bases read: TGTGCCAGCAGCTTAGGAGTGACCACGGGCACTGAA. It is translated as CASSLGVTTGTE. The whole CDR3 sequence reads CASSLGVTTGTEAFF.

As for this clone: Read coverage stops 3 residues before the CDR3 terminus; the germline J gene supplies the remainder. V usage is TRBV6-2 or TRBV6-3 and J usage is TRBJ2-1; 8 positions agree with TRBD2. This CDR3 is built from 15 residues. After removal of 7 bases from V and 0 bases from J, the junction contained 5 bases not matched to a gene. Germline V CDR1 and CDR2: MNHEY, SVGEGT. The CDR3 here is CASTPGGSSYNEQFF. The part of the CDR3 DNA that was read is TGTGCCAGCACCCCGGGGGGGAGCTCCTACAATGAG.

Comments on this clone: From the germline J gene comes the end of the CDR3, since the read stops 3 residues before it. The gene calls are TRBV15 and TRBJ1-1; TRBD1 might be the D (5 bases). This CDR3 spans 12 amino acids. Germline V gene data show CDR1 as LNHNV and CDR2 as YYDKDF (reference sequence). Here the CDR3 reads CATSNEGLKAFF. The CDR3 DNA, read in part, is TGTGCCACCAGCAACGAGGGGTTGAAG.

With respect to this clone: The CDR3 end lies 3 residues beyond the end of the read and is filled in from the germline J gene. This chain uses TRBV7-3 with TRBJ1-6, with 7 bases matching TRBD1. The CDR3 covers 15 residues. After removal of 2 bases from V and 7 bases from J, the junction contained 5 bases not matched to a gene. Per the germline V gene, CDR1 is SGHTA and CDR2 is FQGTGA. The DNA read from the CDR3 is TGTGCCAGCAGCTTAGAGCAGGGGGGCAATTCACCC. Encoded protein: CASSLEQGGNSP. The CDR3, in full, reads CASSLEQGGNSPLHF.

A note on this clone: From the germline J gene comes the end of the CDR3, since the read stops 3 residues before it. The V gene is TRBV20-1, the J gene TRBJ1-3; maybe TRBD1 (5 bases). Germline assignment: CDR1 DFQATT and CDR2 SNEGSKA (reference sequence). V lost 3 bases and J 2 bases, leaving 8 bases between the germline ends. This CDR3 comprises 13 residues. CDR3 DNA (partial): TGCAGTGCTAGCCCCAGGGCTGGAAACACC. Protein sequence: CSASPRAGNT. The whole CDR3 is CSASPRAGNTIYF.

Comments on this clone: The CDR3 goes on 3 residues after the read ends, and that part is filled in from the germline J gene. The chain couples TRBV24-1 to TRBJ2-3; the match to TRBD2 covers 11 bases. Looked up from germline, CDR1 is KGHDR and CDR2 is SFDVKD. CDR3 size: 17 residues. The ends lost 5 bases at V and 2 bases at J; junction bases unmatched: 8. The sequenced CDR3 bases are TGTGCCACCAGTGCCCCGACTAGCGGGGAGAACACAGATACG. Translated, it gives CATSAPTSGENTDT. The CDR3, in full, reads CATSAPTSGENTDTQYF.

The CDR3 loop is CSARDVNRAGGYTF. The covered CDR3 bases are TGCAGTGCTAGAGATGTAAACCGGGCGGGGGGC. The chain recombines TRBV20-1 with TRBJ1-2, with D hard to call. The read ends 3 residues early relative to the CDR3; the germline J gene fills the gap. Per the germline V gene, CDR1 is DFQATT and CDR2 is SNEGSKA (reference sequence). This CDR3 contains 14 residues.

Concerning this clone itself: The read ends 3 residues before the CDR3 terminus; that terminus is restored from the germline J gene. The chain combines TRBV20-1 with TRBJ2-3; 8 nucleotides agree with TRBD1. The CDR3 sequence is 15 residues long. From germline, CDR1 is DFQATT and CDR2 SNEGSKA (reference sequence). CDR3 bases read: TGCAGTGCTAGAGATAAGAACAGGGGGGATCAGCCG. Encoded protein: CSARDKNRGDQP. The whole CDR3 sequence is CSARDKNRGDQPQYF.

Regarding this clone: The CDR3 end falls 3 residues outside the read, so it is completed with the germline J gene. The gene calls are TRBV20-1 and TRBJ1-4; tentatively, D is TRBD1 (5 bases). This CDR3 is 15 amino acids long. Trimming removed 6 bases at V and 4 bases at J, with 18 bases between. Germline CDR1 is DFQATT and CDR2 is SNEGSKA (reference sequence). CDR3 sequence: CSARPPGINNEKLFF. Incomplete CDR3 DNA: TGCAGTGCGAGGCCCCCAGGGATTAATAATGAAAAA.

Points on this clone: The missing CDR3 end, 3 residues past where the read stops, is filled in from the germline J gene. The rearrangement uses TRBV19 and TRBJ2-2, with D tentatively TRBD1 or TRBD2 (6 bases each). The CDR3 consists of 16 residues. Germline V gene data show CDR1 as LNHDA and CDR2 as SQIVND (reference sequence). V was clipped by 5 bases and J by 4 bases, with 17 bases between them. The sequenced part of the CDR3 DNA is TGTGCCAGTAGTTATTCGGGCAGGGGAGGCACCGGGGAG. As protein: CASSYSGRGGTGE. The CDR3 in full is CASSYSGRGGTGELFF.

Comments on this clone: Coverage ceases 3 residues before the CDR3 finishes, and the germline J gene fills in the end. This chain uses TRBV6-1 with TRBJ2-4, with a tentative D call TRBD1 (6 bases). This CDR3 region has 14 residues. Germline CDR1 MNHNS, CDR2 SASEGT. CDR3 in amino acids: CASSDRNRASGQYF. Partial CDR3 DNA: TGTGCCAGCAGTGACAGAAACAGGGCTAGTGGT.

In regard to this clone: The read falls 3 residues short of the CDR3 end, and the missing part is taken from the germline J gene. The rearrangement links TRBV30 to TRBJ1-4; 8 bases map to TRBD1. Per germline, CDR1 GTSNPN and CDR2 SVGIG (reference sequence). CDR3 length: 16 residues. Losses at the gene ends were 0 bases for V and 5 bases for J; bases not matched to a gene: 8. This CDR3 reads CAWSVWTGLRNEKLFF. The part of the CDR3 DNA that was read is TGTGCCTGGAGTGTTTGGACAGGGCTCCGAAATGAAAAA.

A remark on this clone: The sequence runs out 3 residues before the end of the CDR3; the remainder is reconstructed from the germline J gene. This chain joins TRBV20-1 and TRBJ2-7; 8 nucleotides line up with TRBD1. CDR1 and CDR2 (germline): DFQATT, SNEGSKA (reference sequence). The CDR3 is 15 residues long. V gave up 1 base and J gave up 1 base; unmatched junction bases: 6. CDR3 DNA, as far as it was read: TGCAGTGCTAGAGTTGGGACAGGTACGTCCTACGAG. Protein sequence: CSARVGTGTSYE. In full, the CDR3 reads CSARVGTGTSYEQYF.

Comment on this clone: The read ends 3 residues before the CDR3 terminus; that terminus is restored from the germline J gene. V is TRBV29-1 and J is TRBJ2-1; 10 positions agree with TRBD2. V trimming: 3 bases; J trimming: 0 bases; junction bases outside the gene matches: 8. The CDR3 contains 17 residues. Germline assignment: CDR1 SQVTM and CDR2 ANQGSEA. CDR3 residues: CSVEIGLAGVSYNEQFF. The DNA read from the CDR3 is TGCAGCGTTGAGATCGGGCTAGCGGGGGTCTCCTACAATGAG.

As concerns this clone: From the germline J gene comes the end of the CDR3, since the read stops 3 residues before it. Other DNA sequences in this sample translate to the same CDR3. The chain has TRBV11-2 and TRBJ1-5; D might be TRBD1 (5 bases). The CDR3 contains 14 residues. CDR1 is SGHAT, CDR2 FQNNGV, per germline. The V and J ends lost 5 bases and 0 bases respectively, with 8 bases between them. CDR3 in amino acids: CASSPRGSNQPQHF. The covered CDR3 bases are TGTGCCAGCAGCCCTAGGGGTAGCAATCAGCCC. Filled out from reference TRBV11-2 and TRBJ1-5, the complete variable domain reads EAGVAQSPRYKIIEKRQSVAFWCNPISGHATLYWYQQILGQGPKLLIQFQNNGVVDDSQLPKDRFSAERLKGVDSTLKIQPAKLEDSAVYLCASSPRGSNQPQHFGDGTRLSIL.

Remarks on this clone: The sequenced fragment ends 3 residues before the CDR3 boundary, so the rest is inferred from the germline J gene. The chain employs TRBV29-1 and TRBJ1-1; maybe TRBD1 (5 bases). Germline V gene lookup returns CDR1 SQVTM and CDR2 ANQGSEA. The CDR3 runs 13 residues. CDR3 DNA (partial): TGCAGCGTCCTGGACACCGGCCGAGCAAAC. Residues: CSVLDTGRAN. The full-length CDR3 reads as CSVLDTGRANAFF.

As for this clone: The read terminates 3 residues before the CDR3 end, so the remaining end is supplied by the germline J gene. This chain connects TRBV20-1 to TRBJ1-2; tentative D call: TRBD1 (5 bases). Germline V gives CDR1 DFQATT, CDR2 SNEGSKA (reference sequence). V shed 1 base and J shed 4 bases, with 16 bases lying between them. The CDR3 is 15 residues long. CDR3 region: CSARAPGGGFYGYTF. CDR3 DNA (partial): TGCAGTGCTAGAGCCCCGGGGGGAGGGTTCTATGGC.